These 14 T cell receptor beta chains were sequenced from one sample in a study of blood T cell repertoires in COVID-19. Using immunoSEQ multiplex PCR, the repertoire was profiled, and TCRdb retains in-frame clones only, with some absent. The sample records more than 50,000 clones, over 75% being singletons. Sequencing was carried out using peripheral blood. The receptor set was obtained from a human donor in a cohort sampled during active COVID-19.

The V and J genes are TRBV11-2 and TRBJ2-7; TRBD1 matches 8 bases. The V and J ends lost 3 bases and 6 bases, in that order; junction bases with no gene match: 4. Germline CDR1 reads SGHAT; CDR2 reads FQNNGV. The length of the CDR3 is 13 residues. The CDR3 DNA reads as TGTGCCAGCAGCTTTGACAGGGGTCTCGAGCAGTACTTC. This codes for CASSFDRGLEQYF.

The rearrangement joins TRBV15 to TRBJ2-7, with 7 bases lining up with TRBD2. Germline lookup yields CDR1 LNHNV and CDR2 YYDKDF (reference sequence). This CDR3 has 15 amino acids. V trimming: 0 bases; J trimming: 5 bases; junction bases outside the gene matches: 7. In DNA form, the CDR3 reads TGTGCCACCAGCAGAGATTCGCGGGAGTTCGACGAGCAGTACTTC. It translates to CATSRDSREFDEQYF.

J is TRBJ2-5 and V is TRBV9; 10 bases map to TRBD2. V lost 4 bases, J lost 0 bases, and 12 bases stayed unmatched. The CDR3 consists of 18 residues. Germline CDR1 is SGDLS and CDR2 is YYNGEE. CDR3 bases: TGTGCCAGCAGCCCCCGCCCTCTAGCGGGAGTGTACCAAGAGACCCAGTACTTC. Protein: CASSPRPLAGVYQETQYF.

The CDR3 protein is CASSLGTGGPNQPQHF. The CDR3 DNA sequence: TGTGCCAGCAGCTTAGGTACAGGGGGCCCCAATCAGCCCCAGCATTTT. The V gene is TRBV7-9, the J gene TRBJ1-5, with 9 nucleotides matching TRBD1. The CDR3 totals 16 residues. V shed 1 base, J shed 3 bases, and the junction held 4 bases outside the gene matches. Germline loops: CDR1 SEHNR, CDR2 FQNEAQ (reference sequence).

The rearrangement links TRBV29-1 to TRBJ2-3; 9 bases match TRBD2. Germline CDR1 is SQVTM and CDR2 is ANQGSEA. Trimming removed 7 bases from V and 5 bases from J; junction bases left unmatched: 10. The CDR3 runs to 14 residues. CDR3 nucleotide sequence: TGCAGCGCCGCTAGCGGGAACCCTTTAGATACGCAGTATTTT. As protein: CSAASGNPLDTQYF.

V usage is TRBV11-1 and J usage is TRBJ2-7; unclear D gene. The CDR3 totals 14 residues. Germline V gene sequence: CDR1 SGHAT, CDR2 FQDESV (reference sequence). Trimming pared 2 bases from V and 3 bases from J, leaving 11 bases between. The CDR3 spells CASSLSRVRYEQYF. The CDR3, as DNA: TGTGCCAGCAGCTTATCTCGGGTTCGCTACGAGCAGTACTTC.

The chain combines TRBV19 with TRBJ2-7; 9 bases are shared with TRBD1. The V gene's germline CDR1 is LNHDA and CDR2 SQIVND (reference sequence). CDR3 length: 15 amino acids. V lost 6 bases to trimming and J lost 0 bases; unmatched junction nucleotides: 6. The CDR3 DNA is TGTGCCAGTAGCGAGGGGGACAGGGCCTCCTACGAGCAGTACTTC. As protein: CASSEGDRASYEQYF.

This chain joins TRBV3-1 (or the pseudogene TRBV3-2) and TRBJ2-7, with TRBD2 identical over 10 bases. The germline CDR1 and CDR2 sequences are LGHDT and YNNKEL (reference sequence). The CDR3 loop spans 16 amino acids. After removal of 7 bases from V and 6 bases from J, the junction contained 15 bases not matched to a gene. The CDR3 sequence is CASTVILAGAVGEQYF. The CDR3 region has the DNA TGTGCCAGCACCGTGATTCTAGCGGGAGCGGTCGGCGAGCAGTACTTC.

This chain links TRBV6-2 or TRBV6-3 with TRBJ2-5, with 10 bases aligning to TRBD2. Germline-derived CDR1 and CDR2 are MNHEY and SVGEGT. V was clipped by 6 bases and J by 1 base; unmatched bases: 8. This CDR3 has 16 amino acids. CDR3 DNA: TGTGCCAGCAGCACTCGAGGACTAGCGGTCCAAGAGACCCAGTACTTC. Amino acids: CASSTRGLAVQETQYF.

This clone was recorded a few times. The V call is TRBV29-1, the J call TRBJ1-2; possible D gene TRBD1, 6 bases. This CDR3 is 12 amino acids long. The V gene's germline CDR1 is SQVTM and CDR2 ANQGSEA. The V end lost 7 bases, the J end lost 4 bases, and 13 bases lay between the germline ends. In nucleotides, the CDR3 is TGCAGCGGGGTGACAGGAACCTATGGCTACACCTTC. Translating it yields CSGVTGTYGYTF.

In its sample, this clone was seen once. CDR3 region: CSVAEVRAYEQYF. The DNA of the CDR3 is TGCAGCGTTGCTGAGGTTCGGGCCTACGAGCAGTACTTC. The chain combines TRBV29-1 with TRBJ2-7; no clear D gene. CDR1 SQVTM and CDR2 ANQGSEA come from the germline V gene. V lost 4 bases and J lost 2, with 12 bases in between. CDR3 length: 13 residues.

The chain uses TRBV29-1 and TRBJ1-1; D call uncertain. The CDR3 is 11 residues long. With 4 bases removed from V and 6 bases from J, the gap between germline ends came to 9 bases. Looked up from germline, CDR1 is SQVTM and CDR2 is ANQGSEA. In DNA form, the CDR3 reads TGCAGCGTTGGCCGGAGGGCTGAAGCTTTCTTT. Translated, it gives CSVGRRAEAFF. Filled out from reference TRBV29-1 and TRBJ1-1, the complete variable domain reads SAVISQKPSRDICQRGTSLTIQCQVDSQVTMMFWYRQQPGQSLTLIATANQGSEATYESGFVIDKFPISRPNLTFSTLTVSNMSPEDSSIYLCSVGRRAEAFFGQGTRLTVV.

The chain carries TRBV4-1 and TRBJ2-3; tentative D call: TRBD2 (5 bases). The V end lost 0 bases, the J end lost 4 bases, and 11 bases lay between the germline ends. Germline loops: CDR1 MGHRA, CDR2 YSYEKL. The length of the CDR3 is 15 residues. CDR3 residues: CASSQEAARADTQYF. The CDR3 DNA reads TGCGCCAGCAGCCAAGAAGCGGCTAGAGCAGATACGCAGTATTTT.

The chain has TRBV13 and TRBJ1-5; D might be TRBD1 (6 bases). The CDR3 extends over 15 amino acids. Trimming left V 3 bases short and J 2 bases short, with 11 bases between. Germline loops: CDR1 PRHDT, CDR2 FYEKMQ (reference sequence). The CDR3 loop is CASSLGGGGNQPQHF. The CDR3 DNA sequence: TGTGCCAGCAGCTTGGGAGGGGGGGGCAATCAGCCCCAGCATTTT.